The clone carrying this TCR beta chain was observed a single time. A read error may produce the germline difference seen at one junction end. This sample stems from a study of blood T cell repertoires in COVID-19. The overall study: The analysed material was cDNA or gDNA that came from T cells, B-cell-depleted T cells, or PBMCs.

Categorization into cohorts depended on clinical history that participants reported. Germline loops: CDR1 SGHNT, CDR2 YYREEE (reference sequence). This CDR3 region has 14 residues. In the original processing: Nucleated cell counts were estimated from reference gene primer amplification. Libraries were prepared by immunoSEQ multiplex PCR; TCRdb keeps only in-frame clonotypes and omits some of them. V and J calls plus clone size are reproduced from that table; the DNA served to infer D and trimming. The repertoire includes about 230,000 clones, about nine tenths of them detected once, and around 15% sits in the top ten.

This sequence was found in a man younger than 30 who had recovered from COVID-19. This chain links TRBV5-4 with TRBJ2-1; 13 bases are shared with TRBD2. The sequenced sample was PBMCs or T cells enriched from blood (not recorded which). This chain's CDR3 is CASSQGLAGVELFF. The DNA of the CDR3 is TGTGCCAGCAGCCAAGGACTAGCGGGAGTGGAGCTGTTCTTC.